Described below is a single T cell receptor (beta chain) sequence and its context. In this sample, this clonotype turned up many times. Its target antigen remains unknown. Per-nucleotide qualities are absent, and no much larger clonotype sits a single base away. Sequencing instrument: Illumina NovaSeq 6000. TCRalpha and TCRbeta cDNA libraries were constructed by 5'RACE with constant-segment primers, with sample barcodes and unique molecular identifiers being introduced. RNA was extracted from every sample with Trizol reagent. Library amplification was performed in two PCR steps, and a second sample barcode and Illumina TruSeq adapters were introduced in the second step. Libraries were sequenced on an Illumina NovaSeq with 2 x 150 bp paired-end reads. The study's processing was this. Reads were demultiplexed and collapsed into UMI-guided consensus sequences with migec v1.2.7. Using mixcr v2.1.11, UMI consensuses were aligned to TRA and TRB V and J templates and then assembled into clonotypes. A clonotype was counted as expanded or contracted only when both edgeR and NoisET called the clonotype significant, with the noise models trained on biological replicates. edgeR calls used a false discovery rate-adjusted p below 0.01 and a log2 fold-change threshold of 1. PCA with hierarchical clustering of max-normalized trajectories of the 1000 most abundant clonotypes was used as exploratory dynamics analysis. Each responding clone was given a CD4 or CD8 phenotype based on the CD4+ and CD8+ repertoires, which had been sequenced separately. The public sequencing data were trimmed at Q25 with fastp and processed into clonotypes with MiXCR by TCRdb, which kept only in-frame beta chains. Merged by CDR3 protein, the rows form single entries marked with the most common genes and DNA. TCRdb, not the original authors, processed these V and J calls. This sample is represented by more than 80,000 distinct CDR3 sequences; 12% of them were singletons. Jointly, the top ten make up under 30% of the sample.

PBMCs were isolated by Ficoll-Paque density gradient centrifugation. The data derive from a study of T-cell memory formation after mild COVID-19 (dated by TCRdb to 2020 to 2023). Regarding the research as a whole: Most TCR sequence clusters were specific to one of the two donors. In a couple of donors, T-cell clones that expanded and contracted after mild COVID-19 were followed by sequencing TCRalpha and TCRbeta repertoires longitudinally. Two young, previously healthy adult volunteers, one female and one male, were included in the cohort.

Beyond this particular receptor, the publication reports: Some responding clones were detected in pre-infection memory, suggesting pre-existing cross-reactive memory T cells joined the SARS-CoV-2 response. From day 15 to 85, contracting clones showed balanced CD4/CD8 phenotypes, whereas a second wave of clones that expanded from day 15 to 37 leaned towards CD4+. The study covered only a couple of mild cases, and larger cohorts including severe cases with pre-infection samples were considered necessary. Contracting CD4+ clones were located mainly in the CM and EM memory subsets, whereas CD8+ clones were found to be enriched in EMRA. SARS-CoV-2 specificity was not confirmed for the second-wave clones peaking on day 37.

CDR1 and CDR2 were assigned from the germline V gene as SQVTM and ANQGSEA. Trimming takes 4 bases from V and 6 bases from J, and the germline ends sit 15 bases apart. From cysteine to phenylalanine, the CDR3 is 13 amino acids long. This entry keeps only the CDR3 DNA: 39 bases, framed from base 1. The receptor was isolated from an adult woman who had mild COVID-19 (a few samples of this study predate the infection). The sample titles of this study are shuffled in the database, so cell type and time point are left out; the donor was told from shared clones. Here the chain combines TRBV29-1 and TRBJ1-2, with the D gene not clear enough to name. The sequencing input was PBMCs or a T cell subset sorted from them (not recorded which). The CDR3 sequence is CSVGFAELHGYTF. The DNA reads TGCAGCGTTGGATTTGCAGAGTTGCATGGCTACACCTTC.